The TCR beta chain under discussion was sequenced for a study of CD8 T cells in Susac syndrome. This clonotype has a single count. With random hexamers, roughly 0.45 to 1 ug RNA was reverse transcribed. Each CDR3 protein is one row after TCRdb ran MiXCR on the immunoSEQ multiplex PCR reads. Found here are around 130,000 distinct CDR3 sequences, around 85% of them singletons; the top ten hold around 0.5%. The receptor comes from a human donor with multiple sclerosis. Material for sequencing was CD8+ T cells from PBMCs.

CDR3 nucleotide sequence: TGTGCCAGCAGTTACGTGGGGGATGGCTACACCTTC. The encoded protein is CASSYVGDGYTF. The V gene is TRBV2, the J gene TRBJ1-2, with D possibly TRBD1 on 5 matching bases. Germline lookup yields CDR1 SNHLY and CDR2 FYNNEI. There are 12 residues in the CDR3. Trimming cost V 5 bases and J 6 bases, with 10 bases left between them.